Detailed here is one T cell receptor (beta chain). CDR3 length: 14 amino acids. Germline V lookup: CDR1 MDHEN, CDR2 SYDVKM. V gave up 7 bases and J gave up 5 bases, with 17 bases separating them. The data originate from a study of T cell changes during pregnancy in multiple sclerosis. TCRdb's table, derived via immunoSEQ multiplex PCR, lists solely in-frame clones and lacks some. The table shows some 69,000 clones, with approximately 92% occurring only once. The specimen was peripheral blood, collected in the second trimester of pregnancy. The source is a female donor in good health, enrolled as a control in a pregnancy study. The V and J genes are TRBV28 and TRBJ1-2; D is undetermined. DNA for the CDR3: TGTGCCAGCAAAATCACCGGGGTCGGGTATGGCTACACCTTC. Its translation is CASKITGVGYGYTF.